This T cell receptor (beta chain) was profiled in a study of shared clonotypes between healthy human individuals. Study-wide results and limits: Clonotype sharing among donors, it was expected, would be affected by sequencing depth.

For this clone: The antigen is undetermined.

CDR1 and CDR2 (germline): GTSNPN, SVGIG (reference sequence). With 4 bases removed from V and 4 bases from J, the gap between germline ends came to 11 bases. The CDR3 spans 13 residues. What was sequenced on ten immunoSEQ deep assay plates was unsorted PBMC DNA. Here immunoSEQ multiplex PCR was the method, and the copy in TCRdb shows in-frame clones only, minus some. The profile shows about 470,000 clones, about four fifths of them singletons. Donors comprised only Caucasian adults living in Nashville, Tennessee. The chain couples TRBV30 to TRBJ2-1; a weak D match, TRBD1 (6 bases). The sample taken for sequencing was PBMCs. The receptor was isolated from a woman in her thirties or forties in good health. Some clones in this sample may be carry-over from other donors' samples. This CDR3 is CAWNRDIYNEQFF. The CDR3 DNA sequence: TGTGCCTGGAACCGGGACATATACAATGAGCAGTTCTTC.